This T cell receptor beta chain was sequenced for a study of blood T cell repertoires in COVID-19. This clone was observed a single time. This CDR3 is built from 17 residues. Germline V gene data show CDR1 as KGHSH and CDR2 as LQKENI. V was clipped by 2 bases and J by 0 bases, with 13 bases between them. Here immunoSEQ multiplex PCR was the method, and the copy in TCRdb shows in-frame clones only, minus some. The sample carries 200,000 to 250,000 clones, over 80% recorded once. The chain couples TRBV18 to TRBJ2-2; D is perhaps TRBD2 (5 bases). The source material was PBMCs or T cells enriched from blood (not recorded which). This TCR was recovered from a woman between 35 and 50 years old who had recovered from COVID-19. CDR3 DNA sequence: TGTGCCAGCTCACCATATGGACTGGGCACGAACACCGGGGAGCTGTTTTTT. Translated, it gives CASSPYGLGTNTGELFF.